This T cell receptor beta chain was captured by sequencing in a study of T cell responses to AZD1222 COVID-19 vaccine (dated by TCRdb to the early 2020s). In the study overall: Because spike-specific TCR depth and breadth did not differ between the two schedules, AZD1222 recipients who got a second dose at roughly 4 weeks were pooled with those who got a second dose at roughly 12 weeks. TCR sequencing covered roughly 230 trial participants: 207 given two doses of AZD1222 and around 25 given two doses of MenACWY control vaccine. Enrollment into the trials was organized by age into subgroups of 18-55, 56-69 and 70-plus years, and those subgroups contained approximately 160, 26 and 62 TCR-sequenced participants, respectively. Beyond this particular receptor, the publication reports: Nearly half of unique spike-specific TCRs reportedly recognized epitopes outside regions mutated in the B.1.351 and B.1.1.7 variants. Participants were mostly white British and included more females than males, and it was suggested by the authors that clonal diversity may have been underestimated. Because no samples from the day 14 peak response were available, repertoires could be characterized only after the peak T cell response. The vaccine-associated CD4 TCRs covered the entire spike protein, and the dominant responses fell in regions 160-218 and 743-854. After two AZD1222 doses, spike-specific TCR breadth and depth were significantly higher than at day 0 and than in MenACWY recipients. The 56-69-year group was small, and its depth increase did not reach significance, likely because of low power. Conclusions about previously exposed vaccinees were limited because only six AZD1222 recipients were SARS-CoV-2 seropositive at baseline.

The CDR3 regions of human TCRbeta chains were subjected to immunosequencing. The study's processing was this. Repertoire TCRs were checked for matches against a reference library of SARS-CoV-2-specific TCRs that had been generated using the MIRA antigen-specificity platform. Breadth was defined as the fraction of unique TCRs that were SARS-CoV-2-associated, and depth was defined as the fraction of total T cells that were SARS-CoV-2-associated. Each spike-specific TCR was assigned to its reactive spike region and to a CD4 or CD8 class using the MIRA data. Log10-transformed breadth and depth values were compared by one-way ANOVA with Sidak's multiple comparisons tests. Not all clones reach the TCRdb copy of this immuneACCESS table, which keeps in-frame sequences only. Checked studies attribute under half of the gap to unresolved V genes and leave the rest unexplained. V, J and clone size reflect that table, while D and trimming were determined from the DNA. The sample table shows some 120,000 clones, and 85% to 95% are seen once. Jointly, the top ten make up 2.5% to 3.5% of the sample.

CDR1 and CDR2 were assigned from the germline V gene (reference sequence) as MNHEY and SMNVEV. Trimming removed 6 bases from V and 2 bases from J; the gene matches leave 13 bases unexplained. The CDR3 starts with the cysteine, ends with the phenylalanine, and has 16 residues. Only the CDR3 portion is preserved as DNA: 48 bases, with reading frame beginning at the first base. On this clone: The antigen it recognizes is unknown. Base qualities are not provided; no much larger clone lies one nucleotide away.

The time point label on this specimen signifies: baseline before first vaccination. Vaccinee samples came from UK trials COV001 and COV002, including a single-blind randomized controlled phase 2/3 trial of AZD1222 (ChAdOx1 nCoV-19) in healthy adults. For TCRbeta chain sequencing, PBMC samples from trial participants were taken at day 0 and at day 28 after the second dose. This sample comprised peripheral blood, obtained on day 0 of AZD1222 vaccination. The source of this sequence is an adult in good health. The rearranged chain carries TRBV27 and TRBJ2-7, and TRBD2 matches 7 of the central bases. The CDR3 loop reads CASSPWGSGTTYEQYF. The DNA sequence is given as TGTGCCAGCAGCCCCTGGGGAAGCGGGACCACCTACGAGCAGTACTTC.